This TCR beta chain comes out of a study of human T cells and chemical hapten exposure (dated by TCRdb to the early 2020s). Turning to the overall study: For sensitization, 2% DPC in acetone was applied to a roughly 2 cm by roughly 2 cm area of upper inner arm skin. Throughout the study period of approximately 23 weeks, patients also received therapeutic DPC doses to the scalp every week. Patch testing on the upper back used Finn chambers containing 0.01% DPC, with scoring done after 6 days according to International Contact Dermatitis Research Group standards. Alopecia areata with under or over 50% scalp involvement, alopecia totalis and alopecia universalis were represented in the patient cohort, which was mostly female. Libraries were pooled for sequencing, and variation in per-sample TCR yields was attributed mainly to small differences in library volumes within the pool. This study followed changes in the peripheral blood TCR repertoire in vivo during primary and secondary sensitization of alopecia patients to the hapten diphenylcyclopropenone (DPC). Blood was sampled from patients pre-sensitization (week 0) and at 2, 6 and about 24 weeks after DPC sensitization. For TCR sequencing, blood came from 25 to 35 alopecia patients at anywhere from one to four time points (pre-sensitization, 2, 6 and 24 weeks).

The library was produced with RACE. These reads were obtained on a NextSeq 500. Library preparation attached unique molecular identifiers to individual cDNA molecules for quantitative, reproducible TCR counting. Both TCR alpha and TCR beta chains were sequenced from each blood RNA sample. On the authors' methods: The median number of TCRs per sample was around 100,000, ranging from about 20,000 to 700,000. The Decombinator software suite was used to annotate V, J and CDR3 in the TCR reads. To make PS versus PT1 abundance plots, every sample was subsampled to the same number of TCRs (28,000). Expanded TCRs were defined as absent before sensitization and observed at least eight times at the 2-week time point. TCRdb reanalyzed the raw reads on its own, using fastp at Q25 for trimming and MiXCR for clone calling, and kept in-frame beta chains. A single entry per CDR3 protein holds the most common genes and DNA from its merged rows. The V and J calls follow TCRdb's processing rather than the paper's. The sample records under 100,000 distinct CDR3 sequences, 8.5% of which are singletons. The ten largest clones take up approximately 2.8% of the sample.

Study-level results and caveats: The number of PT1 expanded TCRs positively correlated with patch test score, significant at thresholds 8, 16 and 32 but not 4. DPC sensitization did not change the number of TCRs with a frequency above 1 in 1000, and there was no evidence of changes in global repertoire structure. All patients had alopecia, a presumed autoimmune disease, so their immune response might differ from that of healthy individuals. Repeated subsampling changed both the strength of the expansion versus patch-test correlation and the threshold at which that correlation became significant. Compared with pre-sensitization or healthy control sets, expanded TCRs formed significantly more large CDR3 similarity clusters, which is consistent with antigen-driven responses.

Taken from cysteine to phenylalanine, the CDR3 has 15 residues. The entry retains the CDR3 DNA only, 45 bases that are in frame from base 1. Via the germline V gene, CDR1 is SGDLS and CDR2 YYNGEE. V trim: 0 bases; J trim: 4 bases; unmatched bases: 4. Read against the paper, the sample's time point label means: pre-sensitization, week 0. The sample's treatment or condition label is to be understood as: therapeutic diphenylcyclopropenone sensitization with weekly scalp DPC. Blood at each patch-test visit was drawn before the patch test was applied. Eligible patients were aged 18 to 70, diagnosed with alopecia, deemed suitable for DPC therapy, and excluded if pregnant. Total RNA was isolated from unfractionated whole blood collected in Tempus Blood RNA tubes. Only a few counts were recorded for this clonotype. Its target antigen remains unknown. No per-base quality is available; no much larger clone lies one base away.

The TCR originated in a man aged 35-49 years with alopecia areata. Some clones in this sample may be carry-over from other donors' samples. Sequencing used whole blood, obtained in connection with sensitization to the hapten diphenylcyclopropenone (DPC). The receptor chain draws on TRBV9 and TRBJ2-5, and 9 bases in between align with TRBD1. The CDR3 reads CASSVDRGLGETQYF. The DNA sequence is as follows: TGTGCCAGCAGCGTAGACAGGGGGCTTGGAGAGACCCAGTACTTC.